This is a list of T cell receptor beta chains from one sample in a study of T cells in localized non-small cell lung cancer. The table came from immunoSEQ multiplex PCR; TCRdb's copy has only in-frame clones and leaves some out. The sample carries roughly 38,000 clones, around nine tenths recorded once. Sequences were derived from peripheral blood, sampled before any cancer treatment. All receptors derive from a man aged 18 to 49 with stage I lung adenocarcinoma. CDR3s include the opening cysteine and the closing phenylalanine or tryptophan. The D gene is left open where the match is weak. Size is omitted from some rows. Given values are once, few, many or a class for expanded clones.

d_gene: TRBD2
abundance: few
v_gene: TRBV4-2
j_gene: TRBJ2-1
CDR3nt: TGTGCCAGCAGCCAAGGGGGCGGGGGGACATACAATGAGCAGTTCTTC
CDR3aa: CASSQGGGGTYNEQFF

d_gene: TRBD1
abundance: once
v_gene: TRBV6-5
j_gene: TRBJ2-1
CDR3nt: TGTGCCAGCAGCCCCCCACAGGGGAGCAATGAGCAGTTCTTC
CDR3aa: CASSPPQGSNEQFF

d_gene: -
abundance: -
v_gene: TRBV28
j_gene: TRBJ1-5
CDR3nt: TGTGCCAGCAGTTCCAGACAGGGCAATCAGCCCCAGCATTTT
CDR3aa: CASSSRQGNQPQHF

d_gene: TRBD2
abundance: -
v_gene: TRBV15
j_gene: TRBJ2-1
CDR3nt: TGTGCCACCAGCAGCGGACTAGCGGGGGGCCATGAGCAGTTCTTC
CDR3aa: CATSSGLAGGHEQFF

d_gene: -
abundance: -
v_gene: TRBV6-5
j_gene: TRBJ2-7
CDR3nt: TGTGCCAGCAGTTTTCATCCTGGGTCTGCGTTCGAGCAGTACTTC
CDR3aa: CASSFHPGSAFEQYF

d_gene: -
abundance: -
v_gene: TRBV19
j_gene: TRBJ1-5
CDR3nt: TGTGCCAGTAGTATAGAAAAGACAGGTGGGATTCAGCCCCAGCATTTT
CDR3aa: CASSIEKTGGIQPQHF

d_gene: TRBD2
abundance: -
v_gene: TRBV6-6
j_gene: TRBJ2-1
CDR3nt: TGTGCCAGCAGTTACTCAACGGGACTAGCGGGGGGCGGGCAGTTCTTC
CDR3aa: CASSYSTGLAGGGQFF

d_gene: -
abundance: -
v_gene: TRBV7-9
j_gene: TRBJ1-2
CDR3nt: TGTGCCAGCAGTGGGCAGGGGAAGGATGGCTACACCTTC
CDR3aa: CASSGQGKDGYTF

d_gene: -
abundance: -
v_gene: TRBV6-6
j_gene: TRBJ1-1
CDR3nt: TGTGCCAGCGGGTGGCAGGTGAACACTGAAGCTTTCTTT
CDR3aa: CASGWQVNTEAFF

d_gene: -
abundance: -
v_gene: TRBV18
j_gene: TRBJ1-2
CDR3nt: TGTGCCAGCTCACCAGACTTGGAAAGCGGCTACACCTTC
CDR3aa: CASSPDLESGYTF

d_gene: -
abundance: once
v_gene: TRBV2
j_gene: TRBJ2-2
CDR3nt: TGTGCCAGCAAACGCGATCTGAAAACCGGGGAGCTGTTTTTT
CDR3aa: CASKRDLKTGELFF

d_gene: TRBD2
abundance: -
v_gene: TRBV7-9
j_gene: TRBJ2-1
CDR3nt: TGTGCCAGCAGTTTTACTAGCGGGGGGAACAATGAGCAGTTCTTC
CDR3aa: CASSFTSGGNNEQFF

d_gene: -
abundance: -
v_gene: TRBV5-6
j_gene: TRBJ1-1
CDR3nt: TGTGCCAGCAGCTCCCAGGGGCGCTGGAGCACTGAAGCTTTCTTT
CDR3aa: CASSSQGRWSTEAFF

d_gene: -
abundance: -
v_gene: TRBV28
j_gene: TRBJ1-4
CDR3nt: TGTGCCAGCAGTCTCCGGGGGGCATCAACTAATGAAAAACTGTTTTTT
CDR3aa: CASSLRGASTNEKLFF

d_gene: -
abundance: -
v_gene: TRBV28
j_gene: TRBJ2-3
CDR3nt: TGTGCCAGCAGTTTAGAAGATAGCACAGATACGCAGTATTTT
CDR3aa: CASSLEDSTDTQYF

d_gene: -
abundance: -
v_gene: TRBV6-5
j_gene: TRBJ1-5
CDR3nt: TGTGCCAGCAGTTATTCCGGTCTGGGGAGCCATCAGCCCCAGCATTTT
CDR3aa: CASSYSGLGSHQPQHF

d_gene: -
abundance: -
v_gene: TRBV9
j_gene: TRBJ1-2
CDR3nt: TGTGCCAGCAGCGCCCGGGACGCTAATGGCTACACCTTC
CDR3aa: CASSARDANGYTF

d_gene: TRBD1
abundance: -
v_gene: TRBV7-7
j_gene: TRBJ1-1
CDR3nt: TGTGCCAGCAGCCGGGACAGGGAGACTGAAGCTTTCTTT
CDR3aa: CASSRDRETEAFF

d_gene: TRBD2
abundance: -
v_gene: TRBV9
j_gene: TRBJ2-7
CDR3nt: TGTGCCAGCAGCTCATCTAGCGGGGGCTACGAGCAGTACTTC
CDR3aa: CASSSSSGGYEQYF

d_gene: -
abundance: -
v_gene: TRBV4-2
j_gene: TRBJ2-2
CDR3nt: TGTGCCAGCAGCAGAGGACGGACCGAGACCGGGGAGCTGTTTTTT
CDR3aa: CASSRGRTETGELFF